The clone carrying this T cell receptor beta chain appeared a single time. V was trimmed by 4 bases and J by 4 bases, leaving 8 bases between them. The CDR3 is 13 amino acids. Germline-derived CDR1 and CDR2 are LGHDT and YNNKEL (reference sequence). Produced via immunoSEQ multiplex PCR; TCRdb's table is partial and in-frame only. The repertoire includes about 210,000 clones, around nine tenths of them detected once, and about 5% sits in the top ten. This record comes from a study of blood T cell repertoires in COVID-19. Overall study: The United States, Italy and Spain were the sources of the acute and convalescent COVID-19 samples.

V usage is TRBV3-1 (or the pseudogene TRBV3-2) and J usage is TRBJ1-3; TRBD1 might be the D (6 bases). This receptor was obtained from a middle-aged woman with acute or convalescent COVID-19. Sequenced sample: peripheral blood. The CDR3 sequence: CASSRGQGNTIYF. The DNA for the CDR3 is TGTGCCAGCAGCCGGGGGCAGGGAAACACCATATATTTT.